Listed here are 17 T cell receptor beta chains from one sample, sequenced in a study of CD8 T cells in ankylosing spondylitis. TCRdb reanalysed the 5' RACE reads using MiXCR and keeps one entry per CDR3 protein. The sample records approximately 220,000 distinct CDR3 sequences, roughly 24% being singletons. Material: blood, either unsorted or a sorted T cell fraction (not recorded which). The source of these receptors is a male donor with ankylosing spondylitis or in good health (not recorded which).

The CDR3 is CSVVRAGYEQYF. The CDR3 DNA sequence: TGCAGCGTTGTACGCGCTGGTTACGAGCAGTACTTC. The chain recombines TRBV29-1 with TRBJ2-7, with D unclear. Looked up from germline, CDR1 is SQVTM and CDR2 is ANQGSEA. The CDR3 length is 12 residues. Trimming took 4 bases from V and 4 from J, leaving 11 bases between them.

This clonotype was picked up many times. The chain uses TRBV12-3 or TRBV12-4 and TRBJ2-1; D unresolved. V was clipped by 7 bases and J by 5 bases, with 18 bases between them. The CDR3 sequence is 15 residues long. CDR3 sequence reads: CASTLGRRANNEQFF. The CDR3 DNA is TGTGCCAGCACCCTCGGGCGCCGAGCCAACAATGAGCAGTTCTTC.

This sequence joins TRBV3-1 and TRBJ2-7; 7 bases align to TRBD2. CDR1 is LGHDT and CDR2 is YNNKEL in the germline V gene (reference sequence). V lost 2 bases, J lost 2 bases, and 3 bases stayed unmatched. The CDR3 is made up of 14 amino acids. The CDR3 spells CASSQSGAPYEQYF. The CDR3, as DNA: TGTGCCAGCAGCCAAAGCGGGGCCCCCTACGAGCAGTACTTC.

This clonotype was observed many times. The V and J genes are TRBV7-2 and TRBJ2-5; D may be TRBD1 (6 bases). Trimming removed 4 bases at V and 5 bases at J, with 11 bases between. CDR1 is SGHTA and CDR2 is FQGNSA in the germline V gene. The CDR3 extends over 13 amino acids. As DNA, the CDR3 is TGTGCCAGCAGCTCCTACAGGGAGGAGACCCAGTACTTC. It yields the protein CASSSYREETQYF. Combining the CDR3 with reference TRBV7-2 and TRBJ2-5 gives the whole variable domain GAGVSQSPSNKVTEKGKDVELRCDPISGHTALYWYRQSLGQGLEFLIYFQGNSAPDKSGLPSDRFSAERTGGSVSTLTIQRTQQEDSAVYLCASSSYREETQYFGPGTRLLVL.

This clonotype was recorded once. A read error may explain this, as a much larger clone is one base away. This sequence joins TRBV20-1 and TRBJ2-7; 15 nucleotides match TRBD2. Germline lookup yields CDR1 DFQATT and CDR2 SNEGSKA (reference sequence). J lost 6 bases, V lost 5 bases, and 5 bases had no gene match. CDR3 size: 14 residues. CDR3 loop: CSAVGLAGGIEQYF. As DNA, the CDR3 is TGCAGTGCTGTGGGACTAGCGGGAGGTATCGAGCAGTACTTC.

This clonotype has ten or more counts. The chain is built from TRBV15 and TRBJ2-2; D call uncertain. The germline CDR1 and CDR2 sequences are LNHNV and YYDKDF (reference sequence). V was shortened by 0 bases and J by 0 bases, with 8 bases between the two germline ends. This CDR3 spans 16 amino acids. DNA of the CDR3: TGTGCCACCAGCAGAGATCCGGGCGCGAACACCGGGGAGCTGTTTTTT. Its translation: CATSRDPGANTGELFF.

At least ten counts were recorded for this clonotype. CDR3 in amino acids: CASSTRLAGGPYNEQFF. The DNA for the CDR3 is TGTGCCAGCAGCACCAGACTAGCGGGAGGGCCCTACAATGAGCAGTTCTTC. V and J are TRBV13 and TRBJ2-1; TRBD2 matches at 14 bases. V lost 5 bases to trimming and J lost 2 bases; unmatched junction nucleotides: 5. The CDR3 has 17 residues. CDR1 is PRHDT, CDR2 FYEKMQ, per germline (reference sequence).

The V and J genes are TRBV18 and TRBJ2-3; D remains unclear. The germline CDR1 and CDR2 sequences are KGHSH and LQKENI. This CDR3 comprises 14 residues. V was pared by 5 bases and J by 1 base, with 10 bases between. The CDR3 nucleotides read TGTGCCAGCTCATCCTCTTGGGGCACAGATACGCAGTATTTT. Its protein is CASSSSWGTDTQYF.

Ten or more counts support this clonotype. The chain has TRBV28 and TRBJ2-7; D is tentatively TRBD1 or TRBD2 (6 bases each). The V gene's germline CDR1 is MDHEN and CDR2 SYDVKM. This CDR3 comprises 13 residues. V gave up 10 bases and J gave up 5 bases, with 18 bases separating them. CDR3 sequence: CATEGGPGDEQYF. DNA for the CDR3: TGTGCCACCGAGGGGGGCCCGGGGGACGAGCAGTACTTC. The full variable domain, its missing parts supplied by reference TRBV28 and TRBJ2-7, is DVKVTQSSRYLVKRTGEKVFLECVQDMDHENMFWYRQDPGLGLRLIYFSYDVKMKEKGDIPEGYSVSREKKERFSLILESASTNQTSMYLCATEGGPGDEQYFGPGTRLTVT.

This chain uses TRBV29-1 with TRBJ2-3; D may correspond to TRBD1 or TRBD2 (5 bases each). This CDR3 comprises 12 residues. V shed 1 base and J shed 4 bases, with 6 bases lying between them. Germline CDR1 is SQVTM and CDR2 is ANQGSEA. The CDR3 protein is CSVEVGADTQYF. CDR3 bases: TGCAGCGTTGAAGTGGGGGCAGATACGCAGTATTTT.

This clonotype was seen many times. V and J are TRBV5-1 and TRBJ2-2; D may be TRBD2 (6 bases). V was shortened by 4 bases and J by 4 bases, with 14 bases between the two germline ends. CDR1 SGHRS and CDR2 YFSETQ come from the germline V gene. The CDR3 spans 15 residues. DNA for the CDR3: TGCGCCAGCAGCGGCGGGACTTTTGGCACCGGGGAGCTGTTTTTT. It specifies CASSGGTFGTGELFF.

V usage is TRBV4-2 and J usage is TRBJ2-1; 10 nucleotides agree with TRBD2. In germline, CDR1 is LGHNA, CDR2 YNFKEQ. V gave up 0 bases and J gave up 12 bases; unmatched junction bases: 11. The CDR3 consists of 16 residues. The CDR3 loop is CASSQEDSGRAGGQFF. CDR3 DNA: TGTGCCAGCAGCCAAGAAGACAGCGGGAGGGCCGGTGGGCAGTTCTTC.

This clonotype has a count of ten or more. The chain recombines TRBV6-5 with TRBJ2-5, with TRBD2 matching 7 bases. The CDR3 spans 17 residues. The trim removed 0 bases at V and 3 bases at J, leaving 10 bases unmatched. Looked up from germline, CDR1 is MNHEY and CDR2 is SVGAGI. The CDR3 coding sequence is TGTGCCAGCAGTTACTCGACGCGAGCTAGCGGAGAAGAGACCCAGTACTTC. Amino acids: CASSYSTRASGEETQYF.

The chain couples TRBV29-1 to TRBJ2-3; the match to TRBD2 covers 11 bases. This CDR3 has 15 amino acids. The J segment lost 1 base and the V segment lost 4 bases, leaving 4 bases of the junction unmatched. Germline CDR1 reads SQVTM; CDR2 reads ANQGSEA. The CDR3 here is CSVVGLAGGTDTQYF. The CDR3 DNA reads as TGCAGCGTTGTTGGACTAGCGGGCGGCACAGATACGCAGTATTTT.

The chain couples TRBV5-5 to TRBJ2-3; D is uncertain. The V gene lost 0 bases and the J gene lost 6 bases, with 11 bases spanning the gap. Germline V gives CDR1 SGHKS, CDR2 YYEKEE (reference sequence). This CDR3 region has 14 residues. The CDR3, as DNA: TGTGCCAGCAGCTTGGGTAGCACGACGGATACGCAGTATTTT. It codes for CASSLGSTTDTQYF.

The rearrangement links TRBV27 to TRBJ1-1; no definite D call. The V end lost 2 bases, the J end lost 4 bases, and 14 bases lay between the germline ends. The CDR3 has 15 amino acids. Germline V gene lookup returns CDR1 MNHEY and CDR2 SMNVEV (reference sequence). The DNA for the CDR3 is TGTGCCAGCAGTTTAATCGGTTTAGGGAGCACTGAAGCTTTCTTT. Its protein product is CASSLIGLGSTEAFF.

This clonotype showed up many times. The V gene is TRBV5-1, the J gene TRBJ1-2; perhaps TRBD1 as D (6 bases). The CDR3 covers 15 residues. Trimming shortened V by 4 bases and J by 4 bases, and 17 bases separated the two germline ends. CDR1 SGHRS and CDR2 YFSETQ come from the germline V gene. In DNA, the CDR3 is TGCGCCAGCAGCCCAGGGGTCCGTCGGGTCTATGGCTACACCTTC. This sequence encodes CASSPGVRRVYGYTF.